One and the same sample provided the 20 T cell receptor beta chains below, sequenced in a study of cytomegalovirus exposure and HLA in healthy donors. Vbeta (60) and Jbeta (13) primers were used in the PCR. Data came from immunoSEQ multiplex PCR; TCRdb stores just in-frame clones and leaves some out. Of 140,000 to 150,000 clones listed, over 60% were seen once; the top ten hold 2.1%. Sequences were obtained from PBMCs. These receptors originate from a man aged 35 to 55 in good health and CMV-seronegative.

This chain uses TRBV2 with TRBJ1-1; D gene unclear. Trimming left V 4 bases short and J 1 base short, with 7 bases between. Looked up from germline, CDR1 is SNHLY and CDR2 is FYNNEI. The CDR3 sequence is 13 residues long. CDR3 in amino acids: CASSAHGNTEAFF. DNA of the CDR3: TGTGCCAGCAGTGCTCACGGGAACACTGAAGCTTTCTTT.

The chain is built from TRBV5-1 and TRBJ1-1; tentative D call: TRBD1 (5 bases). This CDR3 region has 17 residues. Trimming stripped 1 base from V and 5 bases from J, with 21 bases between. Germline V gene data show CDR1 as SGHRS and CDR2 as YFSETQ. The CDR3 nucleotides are TGCGCCAGCAGCTTGCCGCAGGGAAAGATCTGGGAAACTGAAGCTTTCTTT. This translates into CASSLPQGKIWETEAFF. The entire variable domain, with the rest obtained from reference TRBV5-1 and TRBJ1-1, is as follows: KAGVTQTPRYLIKTRGQQVTLSCSPISGHRSVSWYQQTPGQGLQFLFEYFSETQRNKGNFPGRFSGRQFSNSRSEMNVSTLELGDSALYLCASSLPQGKIWETEAFFGQGTRLTVV.

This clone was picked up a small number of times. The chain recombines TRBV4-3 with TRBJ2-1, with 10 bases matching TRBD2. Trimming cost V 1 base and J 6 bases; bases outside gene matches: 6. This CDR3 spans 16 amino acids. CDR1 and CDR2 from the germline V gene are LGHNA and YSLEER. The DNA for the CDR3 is TGCGCCAGCAGCCAAGGCGCCCTAGCGGGGGCCAATGAGCAGTTCTTC. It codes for CASSQGALAGANEQFF.

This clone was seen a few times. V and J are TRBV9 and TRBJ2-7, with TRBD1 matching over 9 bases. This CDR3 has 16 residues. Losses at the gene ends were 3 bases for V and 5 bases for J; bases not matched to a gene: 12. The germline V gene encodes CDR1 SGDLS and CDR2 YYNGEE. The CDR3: CASSDFGGTGKNEQYF. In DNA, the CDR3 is TGTGCCAGCAGCGATTTTGGGGGGACAGGGAAGAACGAGCAGTACTTC.

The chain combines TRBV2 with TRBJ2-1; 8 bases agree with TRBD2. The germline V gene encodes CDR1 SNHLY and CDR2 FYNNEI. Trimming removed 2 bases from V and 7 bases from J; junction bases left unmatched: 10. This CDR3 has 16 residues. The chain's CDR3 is CASSERAGLVGNEQFF. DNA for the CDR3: TGTGCCAGCAGTGAAAGAGCGGGACTAGTGGGTAATGAGCAGTTCTTC.

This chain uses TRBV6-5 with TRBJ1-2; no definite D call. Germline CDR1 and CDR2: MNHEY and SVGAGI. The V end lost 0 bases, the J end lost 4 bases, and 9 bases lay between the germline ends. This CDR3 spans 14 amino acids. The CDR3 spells CASSYSMVSYGYTF. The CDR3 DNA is TGTGCCAGCAGTTACTCGATGGTGAGCTATGGCTACACCTTC.

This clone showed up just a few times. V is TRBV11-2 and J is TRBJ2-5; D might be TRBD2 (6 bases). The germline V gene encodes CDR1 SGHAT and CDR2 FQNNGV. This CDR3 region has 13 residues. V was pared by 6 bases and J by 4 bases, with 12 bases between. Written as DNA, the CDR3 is TGTGCCAGCAGAATGGAGGGACGAGAGACCCAGTACTTC. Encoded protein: CASRMEGRETQYF.

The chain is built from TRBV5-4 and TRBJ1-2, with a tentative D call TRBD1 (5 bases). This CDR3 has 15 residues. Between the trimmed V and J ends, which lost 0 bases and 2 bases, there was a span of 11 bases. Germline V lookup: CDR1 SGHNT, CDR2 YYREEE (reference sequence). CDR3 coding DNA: TGTGCCAGCAGCTTGGGACAGTCCCTAAACTATGGCTACACCTTC. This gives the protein CASSLGQSLNYGYTF.

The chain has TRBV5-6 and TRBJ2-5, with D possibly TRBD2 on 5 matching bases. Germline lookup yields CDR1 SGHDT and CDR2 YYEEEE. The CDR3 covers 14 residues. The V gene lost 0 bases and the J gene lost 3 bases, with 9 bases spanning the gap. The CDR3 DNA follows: TGTGCCAGCAGCTTGGCTCTAGCAGAAGAGACCCAGTACTTC. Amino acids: CASSLALAEETQYF.

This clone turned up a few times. In DNA, the CDR3 is TGCAGCGTTGCACTCACAGATACGCAGTATTTT. Amino acids: CSVALTDTQYF. This chain joins TRBV29-1 and TRBJ2-3; the D is unclear. Germline V gene sequence: CDR1 SQVTM, CDR2 ANQGSEA. With 4 bases removed from V and 2 bases from J, the gap between germline ends came to 4 bases. The CDR3 covers 11 residues.

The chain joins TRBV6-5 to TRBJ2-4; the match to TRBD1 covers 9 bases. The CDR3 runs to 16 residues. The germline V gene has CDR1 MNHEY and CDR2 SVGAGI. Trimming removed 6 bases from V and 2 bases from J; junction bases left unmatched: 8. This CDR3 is CASRYRGLVPKNIQYF. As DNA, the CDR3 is TGTGCCAGCAGATACAGGGGGCTTGTTCCCAAAAACATTCAGTACTTC.

The CDR3 is CASSYSAEGGYTF. The DNA for the CDR3 is TGTGCCAGCAGTTACTCGGCGGAGGGTGGCTACACCTTC. The chain carries TRBV6-6 and TRBJ1-2; D gene uncertain. CDR1 is MNHNY, CDR2 SVGAGI, per germline (reference sequence). The CDR3 is made up of 13 amino acids. With 0 bases removed from V and 7 bases from J, the gap between germline ends came to 9 bases.

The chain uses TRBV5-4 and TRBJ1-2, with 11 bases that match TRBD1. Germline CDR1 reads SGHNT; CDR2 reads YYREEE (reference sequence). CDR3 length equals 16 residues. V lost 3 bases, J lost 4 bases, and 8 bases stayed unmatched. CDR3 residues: CASSSPGQGVFYGYTF. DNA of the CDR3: TGTGCCAGCAGCTCCCCGGGACAGGGGGTTTTCTATGGCTACACCTTC.

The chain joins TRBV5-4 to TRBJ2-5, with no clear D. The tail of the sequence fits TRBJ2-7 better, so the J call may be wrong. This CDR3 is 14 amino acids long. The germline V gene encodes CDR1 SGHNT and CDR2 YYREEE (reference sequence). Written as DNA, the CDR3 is TGTGCCAGCAGCTCGGTCGGAGAGTCCTACGAGCAGTACTTC. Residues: CASSSVGESYEQYF.

The CDR3 DNA reads TGTGCCATCAGTGAGTCTAGGGGAACCCAACCCACTAACTATGGCTACACCTTC. It is translated as CAISESRGTQPTNYGYTF. The J gene is TRBJ1-2, the V gene TRBV10-3; perhaps TRBD1 as D (5 bases). Germline V gives CDR1 ENHRY, CDR2 SYGVKD. The CDR3 is 18 amino acids. V was shortened by 0 bases and J by 0 bases, with 17 bases between the two germline ends.

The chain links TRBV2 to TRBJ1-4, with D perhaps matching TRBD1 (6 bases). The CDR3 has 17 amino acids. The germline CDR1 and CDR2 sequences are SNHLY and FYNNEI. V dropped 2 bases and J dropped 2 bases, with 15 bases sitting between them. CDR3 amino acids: CASSETPADSTNEKLFF. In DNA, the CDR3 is TGTGCCAGCAGTGAAACCCCCGCGGACAGCACTAATGAAAAACTGTTTTTT.

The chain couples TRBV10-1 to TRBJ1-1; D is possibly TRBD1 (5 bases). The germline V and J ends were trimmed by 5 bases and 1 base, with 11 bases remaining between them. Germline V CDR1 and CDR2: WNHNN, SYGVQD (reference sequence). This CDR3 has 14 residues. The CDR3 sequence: CASSRNTGNTEAFF. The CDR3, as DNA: TGCGCCAGCAGTAGAAATACAGGGAACACTGAAGCTTTCTTT.

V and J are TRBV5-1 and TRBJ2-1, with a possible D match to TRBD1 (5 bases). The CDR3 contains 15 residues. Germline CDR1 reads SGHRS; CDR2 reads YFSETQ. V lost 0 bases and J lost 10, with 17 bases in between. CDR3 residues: CASSLVGPQGEEQFF. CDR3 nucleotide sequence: TGCGCCAGCAGCTTGGTAGGCCCCCAGGGCGAGGAGCAGTTCTTC.

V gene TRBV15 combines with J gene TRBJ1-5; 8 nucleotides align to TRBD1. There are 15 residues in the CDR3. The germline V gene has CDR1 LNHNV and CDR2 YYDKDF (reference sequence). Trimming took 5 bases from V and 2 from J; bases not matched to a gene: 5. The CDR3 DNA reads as TGTGCCACCAGCGGACAGGGTGGGCGCAATCAGCCCCAGCATTTT. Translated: CATSGQGGRNQPQHF.

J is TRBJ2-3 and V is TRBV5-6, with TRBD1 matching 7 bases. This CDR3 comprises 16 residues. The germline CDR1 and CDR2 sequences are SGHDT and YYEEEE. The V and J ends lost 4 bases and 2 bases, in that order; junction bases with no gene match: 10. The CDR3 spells CASSVGQPLYTDTQYF. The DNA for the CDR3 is TGTGCCAGCAGCGTGGGACAGCCCCTCTACACAGATACGCAGTATTTT.